This T cell receptor beta chain is drawn from a study of T cells in localized non-small cell lung cancer. Germline V gives CDR1 SGHNT, CDR2 YENEEA. This CDR3 has 14 residues. V lost 6 bases, J lost 2 bases, and 13 bases lay in between. Profiling relied on immunoSEQ multiplex PCR, and the TCRdb table lists in-frame clones only, not all of them. The sample consists of roughly 35,000 clones, 92% of them appearing once. This chain joins TRBV11-3 and TRBJ1-1; D perhaps matches TRBD1 (6 bases). The receptor's source is a female donor of 60 years or more with stage I lung adenocarcinoma. The input for sequencing was peripheral blood, taken before any cancer treatment. The CDR3 sequence is CASRLIQGNTEAFF. CDR3 bases: TGTGCCAGCAGGTTGATACAGGGAAACACTGAAGCTTTCTTT.